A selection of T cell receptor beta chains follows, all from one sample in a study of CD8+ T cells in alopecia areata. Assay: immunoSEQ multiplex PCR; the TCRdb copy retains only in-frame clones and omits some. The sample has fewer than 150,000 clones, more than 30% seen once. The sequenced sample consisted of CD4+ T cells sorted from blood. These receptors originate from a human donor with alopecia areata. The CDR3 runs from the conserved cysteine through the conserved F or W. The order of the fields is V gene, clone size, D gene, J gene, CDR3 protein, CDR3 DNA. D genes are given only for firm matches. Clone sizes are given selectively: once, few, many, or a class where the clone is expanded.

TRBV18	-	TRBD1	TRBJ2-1	CASSPRQGSSYNEQFF	TGTGCCAGCTCACCCCGACAGGGTAGCTCCTACAATGAGCAGTTCTTC
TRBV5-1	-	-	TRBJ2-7	CASSPGESQYF	TGCGCCAGCAGCCCGGGTGAATCCCAGTACTTC
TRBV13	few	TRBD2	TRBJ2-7	CASSTSGGYEQYF	TGTGCCAGCAGCACTAGCGGGGGTTACGAGCAGTACTTC
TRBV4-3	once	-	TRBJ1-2	CASSQDKGPYGYTF	TGCGCCAGCAGCCAAGATAAAGGACCTTATGGCTACACCTTC
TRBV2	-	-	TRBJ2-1	CASSEQGGAANEQFF	TGTGCCAGCAGTGAACAGGGCGGGGCCGCCAATGAGCAGTTCTTC
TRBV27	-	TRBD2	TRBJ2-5	CASTPPPGLAGGPPETQYF	TGTGCCAGCACCCCCCCGCCGGGCCTAGCGGGAGGGCCGCCCGAGACCCAGTACTTC
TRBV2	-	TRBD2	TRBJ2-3	CASSVSGATDTQYF	TGTGCCAGCAGTGTAAGCGGGGCCACAGATACGCAGTATTTT
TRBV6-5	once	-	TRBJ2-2	CASSYGLSGELFF	TGTGCCAGCAGTTACGGGCTCAGCGGGGAGCTGTTTTTT
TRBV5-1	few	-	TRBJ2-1	CASSPPGVEQFF	TGCGCCAGCAGCCCTCCGGGCGTCGAGCAGTTCTTC
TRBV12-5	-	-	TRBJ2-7	CASGPTVAYEQYF	TGTGCTAGTGGCCCGACAGTTGCCTACGAGCAGTACTTC
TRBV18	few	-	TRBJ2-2	CASSPETGPGELFF	TGTGCCAGCTCACCAGAGACGGGACCCGGGGAGCTGTTTTTT
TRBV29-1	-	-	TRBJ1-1	CSVGRNTEAFF	TGCAGCGTTGGTCGGAACACTGAAGCTTTCTTT
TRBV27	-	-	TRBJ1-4	CASSLRGGWGKLFF	TGTGCCAGCAGTTTGAGAGGGGGGTGGGGAAAACTGTTTTTT
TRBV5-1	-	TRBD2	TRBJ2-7	CASSRIRSAGGEQYF	TGCGCCAGCAGCCGGATCCGGTCCGCGGGGGGTGAGCAGTACTTC
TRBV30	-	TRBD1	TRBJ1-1	CAWSRQGGPTEAFF	TGTGCCTGGAGTAGACAGGGAGGCCCGACTGAAGCTTTCTTT
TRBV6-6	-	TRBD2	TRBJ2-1	CASSPRGSGSEQFF	TGTGCCAGCAGCCCCCGCGGGAGTGGTAGTGAGCAGTTCTTC
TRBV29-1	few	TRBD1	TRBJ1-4	CSVLGQPLPNEKLFF	TGCAGCGTCCTGGGACAGCCATTGCCTAATGAAAAACTGTTTTTT
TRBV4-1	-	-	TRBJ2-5	CASSQDRGFNHQETQYF	TGCGCCAGCAGCCAAGATCGGGGCTTCAATCATCAAGAGACCCAGTACTTC
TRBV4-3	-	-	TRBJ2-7	CASSQGPASYEQYF	TGCGCCAGCAGCCAAGGGCCCGCGTCCTACGAGCAGTACTTC
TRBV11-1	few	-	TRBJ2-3	CASSFVGPDTQYF	TGTGCCAGCAGCTTTGTTGGCCCAGATACGCAGTATTTT
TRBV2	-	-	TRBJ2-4	CASSELGTNIQYF	TGTGCCAGCAGTGAATTGGGAACGAACATTCAGTACTTC
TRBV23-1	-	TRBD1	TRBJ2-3	CARLTAGGPTDTQYF	TGCGCCAGACTAACCGCAGGGGGCCCGACAGATACGCAGTATTTT
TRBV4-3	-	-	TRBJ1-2	CASSQAGTANYGYTF	TGCGCCAGCAGCCAAGCCGGGACGGCTAACTATGGCTACACCTTC
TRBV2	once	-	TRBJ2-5	CASTFVPERTQYF	TGTGCCAGCACCTTTGTCCCGGAACGGACCCAGTACTTC
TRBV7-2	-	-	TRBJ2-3	CASSFTTGDTQYF	TGTGCCAGCAGCTTCACTACCGGAGATACGCAGTATTTT
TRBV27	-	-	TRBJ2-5	CASSYGETQYF	TGTGCCAGCAGTTACGGGGAGACCCAGTACTTC
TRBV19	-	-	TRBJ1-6	CASTQSSYNSPLHF	TGTGCCAGTACCCAGAGCTCCTATAATTCACCCCTCCACTTT
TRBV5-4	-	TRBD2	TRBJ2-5	CASSPLGAGGRETQYF	TGTGCCAGCAGCCCCCTCGGGGCGGGGGGGCGGGAGACCCAGTACTTC
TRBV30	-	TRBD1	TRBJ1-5	CAWSRQGISNQPQHF	TGTGCCTGGAGCAGACAGGGAATTAGCAATCAGCCCCAGCATTTT
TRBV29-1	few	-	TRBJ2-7	CSVEDSHEQYF	TGCAGCGTTGAAGACTCCCACGAGCAGTACTTC
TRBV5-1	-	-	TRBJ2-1	CASSISGASYNEQFF	TGCGCCAGCAGCATTAGCGGAGCCTCCTACAATGAGCAGTTCTTC
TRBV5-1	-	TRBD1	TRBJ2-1	CASSFGDRNEQFF	TGCGCCAGCAGCTTTGGGGACAGGAATGAGCAGTTCTTC
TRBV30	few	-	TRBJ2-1	CAWSVLGGLGNEQFF	TGTGCCTGGAGTGTACTAGGAGGGTTGGGCAATGAGCAGTTCTTC
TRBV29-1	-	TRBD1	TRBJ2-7	CSVEDRDRHYEQYF	TGCAGCGTTGAAGACCGGGACAGACACTACGAGCAGTACTTC
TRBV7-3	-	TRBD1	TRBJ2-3	CASSPRGRSTDTQYF	TGTGCCAGCAGCCCAAGGGGGCGCAGCACAGATACGCAGTATTTT
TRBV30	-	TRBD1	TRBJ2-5	CAWSVQGPETQYF	TGTGCCTGGAGTGTACAGGGGCCAGAGACCCAGTACTTC
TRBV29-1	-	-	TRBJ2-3	CSVESWDTQYF	TGCAGCGTTGAAAGCTGGGATACCCAGTATTTT
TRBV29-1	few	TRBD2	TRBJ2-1	CTSVGTTPRSEQFF	TGCACCTCCGTTGGGACTACCCCCCGATCTGAGCAGTTCTTC
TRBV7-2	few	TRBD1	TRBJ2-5	CASSLAGQSETQYF	TGTGCCAGCAGCTTAGCGGGACAGTCAGAGACCCAGTACTTC
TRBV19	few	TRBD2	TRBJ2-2	CASTERETGELFF	TGTGCCAGTACCGAGCGGGAGACCGGGGAGCTGTTTTTT
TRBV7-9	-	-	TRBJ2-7	CASSLVATRTGEQYF	TGTGCCAGCAGCTTAGTCGCTACACGGACCGGGGAGCAGTACTTC
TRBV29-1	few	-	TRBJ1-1	CSVAATEAFF	TGCAGCGTTGCTGCCACTGAAGCTTTCTTT
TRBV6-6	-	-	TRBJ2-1	CASSDSPGKQFF	TGTGCCAGCAGTGACTCCCCAGGGAAGCAGTTCTTC
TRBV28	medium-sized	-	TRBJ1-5	CASQTGQPQHF	TGTGCCAGCCAGACCGGGCAGCCCCAGCATTTT
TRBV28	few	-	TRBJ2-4	CASSPRAKNIQYF	TGTGCCAGCAGCCCCCGTGCCAAAAACATTCAGTACTTC
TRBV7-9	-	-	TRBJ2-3	CASSARQATSTDTQYF	TGTGCCAGCAGCGCCAGACAGGCCACTAGCACAGATACGCAGTATTTT